This passage covers 19 T cell receptor beta chains from one sample sequenced in a study of human T cells and chemical hapten exposure. The sample's time point: pre-sensitization, week 0. Specified treatment: therapeutic diphenylcyclopropenone sensitization with weekly scalp DPC. TCRdb recomputed calls from the RACE reads with MiXCR, one row per CDR3 protein. The repertoire holds about 300,000 distinct CDR3 sequences, with around 5.5% as singletons. The specimen was whole blood, collected in connection with sensitization to the hapten diphenylcyclopropenone (DPC). The receptors were sampled from a woman in her late teens or twenties with alopecia areata. Some clones in this sample may be carry-over from other donors' samples.

V is TRBV6-1 and J is TRBJ1-1; 9 nucleotides match TRBD1. Unmatched junction bases numbered 6, after V lost 4 bases and J lost 3 bases. The CDR3 has 15 amino acids. Germline CDR1 reads MNHNS; CDR2 reads SASEGT. CDR3 protein: CASSVTGGLDTEAFF. The CDR3 bases are TGTGCCAGCAGTGTTACAGGGGGCTTGGACACTGAAGCTTTCTTT.

This clonotype was seen ten or more times. The V call is TRBV12-3 or TRBV12-4, the J call TRBJ2-1; TRBD2 matches at 11 bases. The junction had 7 bases not matched to a gene; V was cut back by 6 bases and J by 6 bases. The CDR3 sequence is 15 residues long. DNA for the CDR3: TGTGCCAGCAGGCCGGGACTAGCGGTCAGCAATGAGCAGTTCTTC. Protein sequence: CASRPGLAVSNEQFF.

The rearrangement uses TRBV25-1 and TRBJ2-5; D remains ambiguous. Trimming cost V 1 base and J 4 bases, with 4 bases left between them. The CDR3 totals 12 residues. Per the germline V gene, CDR1 is MGHDK and CDR2 is SYGVNS. The CDR3 DNA follows: TGTGCCAGCAGTGAATTCGGAGAGACCCAGTACTTC. Its translation is CASSEFGETQYF.

The V call is TRBV2, the J call TRBJ2-5; tentatively, D is TRBD1 (6 bases). This CDR3 contains 14 residues. The germline V and J ends were trimmed by 1 base and 5 bases, with 11 bases remaining between them. Germline assignment: CDR1 SNHLY and CDR2 FYNNEI. The CDR3 sequence: CASSEEQGGETQYF. The CDR3 DNA reads as TGTGCCAGCAGTGAAGAACAGGGTGGGGAGACCCAGTACTTC.

This clonotype showed up many times. V usage is TRBV27 and J usage is TRBJ1-6; possibly TRBD1 for D (6 bases). V was pared by 5 bases and J by 9 bases, with 8 bases between. Germline-derived CDR1 and CDR2 are MNHEY and SMNVEV (reference sequence). The CDR3 is 12 amino acids. CDR3 DNA: TGTGCCAGCAGTCTGACAGGTTCACCCCTCCACTTT. Encoded protein: CASSLTGSPLHF.

At least ten counts were recorded for this clonotype. The rearrangement links TRBV12-3 or TRBV12-4 to TRBJ1-6, with 7 bases that match TRBD1. The V gene end was trimmed by 5 bases and the J gene end by 7 bases; junction bases not matched to a gene: 11. The CDR3 runs to 16 residues. For the CDR3, the DNA is TGTGCCAGCAGTCGGACAGGCCCCCTGGGGAATTCACCCCTCCACTTT. It specifies CASSRTGPLGNSPLHF.

This clonotype has a count of ten or more. This chain joins TRBV20-1 and TRBJ2-7; D is perhaps TRBD2 (5 bases). Trimming left V 3 bases short and J 2 bases short, with 8 bases between. The CDR3 runs to 12 residues. CDR1 is DFQATT and CDR2 is SNEGSKA in the germline V gene (reference sequence). The CDR3 is CSARAGTYEQYF. The CDR3, as DNA: TGCAGTGCTAGGGCCGGGACCTACGAGCAGTACTTC.

This clonotype was detected many times. The V call is TRBV7-2, the J call TRBJ2-5; D gene uncertain. Per germline, CDR1 SGHTA and CDR2 FQGNSA. Trimming left V 5 bases short and J 2 bases short, with 9 bases between. This CDR3 has 13 residues. As DNA, the CDR3 is TGTGCCAGCAGCCCCCGAGTGCAAGAGACCCAGTACTTC. It specifies CASSPRVQETQYF.

This clonotype was seen only a few times. The chain recombines TRBV10-3 with TRBJ1-6; D is possibly TRBD1 (5 bases). The CDR3 sequence is 15 residues long. Germline CDR1 and CDR2: ENHRY and SYGVKD. Between the trimmed V and J ends, which lost 6 bases and 1 base, there was a span of 10 bases. CDR3 region: CAISRDSSYNSPLHF. The CDR3 region has the DNA TGTGCCATCAGCAGAGACAGTTCCTATAATTCACCCCTCCACTTT.

This clonotype has ten or more counts. This chain uses TRBV20-1 with TRBJ2-7, with D hard to call. CDR1 and CDR2 (germline): DFQATT, SNEGSKA (reference sequence). V was shortened by 0 bases and J by 0 bases, with 12 bases between the two germline ends. This CDR3 spans 15 amino acids. CDR3 DNA sequence: TGCAGTGCTAGAGATTCCGAGATTTACTCCTACGAGCAGTACTTC. It specifies CSARDSEIYSYEQYF.

The chain uses TRBV19 and TRBJ2-1, with D hard to call. Germline V gives CDR1 LNHDA, CDR2 SQIVND (reference sequence). Trimming removed 1 base from V and 2 bases from J, with 9 bases in between. The CDR3 has 15 residues. In DNA form, the CDR3 reads TGTGCCAGTAGTATAGGACTTAGCCCCTACAATGAGCAGTTCTTC. This codes for CASSIGLSPYNEQFF.

This clonotype was recorded at least ten times. The chain links TRBV3-1 to TRBJ2-2; 7 nucleotides line up with TRBD1. The V gene's germline CDR1 is LGHDT and CDR2 YNNKEL (reference sequence). With 2 bases clipped from V and 3 bases from J, the junction kept 3 bases outside the gene matches. The CDR3 length is 15 residues. The CDR3 is CASSQRQGYTGELFF. The CDR3 nucleotides are TGTGCCAGCAGCCAAAGACAGGGATACACCGGGGAGCTGTTTTTT.

In its sample, this clonotype was seen a few times. The CDR3 reads CASSSLGGGNPEAFF. CDR3 bases: TGTGCCAGCTCTTCTCTGGGAGGGGGAAATCCAGAAGCTTTCTTT. The genes are TRBV28 and TRBJ1-1; D is perhaps TRBD1 (6 bases). The V end was cut by 8 bases, the J end by 8 bases, with 24 bases between. Germline values: CDR1 MDHEN, CDR2 SYDVKM. This CDR3 spans 15 amino acids.

This clonotype has only a few counts. This chain joins TRBV6-6 and TRBJ1-6; unclear D gene. The CDR3 consists of 17 residues. V was shortened by 0 bases and J by 3 bases, with 12 bases between the two germline ends. Germline V lookup: CDR1 MNHNY, CDR2 SVGAGI (reference sequence). The CDR3 spells CASSYSDRVFYNSPLHF. The CDR3 bases are TGTGCCAGCAGTTACTCAGATAGGGTCTTCTATAATTCACCCCTCCACTTT.

This clonotype was found many times. The chain joins TRBV6-5 to TRBJ2-3, with a tentative D call TRBD2 (6 bases). The V end was cut by 7 bases, the J end by 2 bases, with 10 bases between. Germline values: CDR1 MNHEY, CDR2 SVGAGI. The length of the CDR3 is 13 residues. The CDR3 region has the DNA TGTGCCAGCACGACTAGGAACACAGATACGCAGTATTTT. This encodes CASTTRNTDTQYF.

This clonotype was seen ten or more times. This chain uses TRBV28 with TRBJ1-4; possibly TRBD1 for D (5 bases). This CDR3 is 14 amino acids long. Germline V lookup: CDR1 MDHEN, CDR2 SYDVKM. Trimming removed 6 bases at V and 6 bases at J, with 14 bases between. The CDR3 region is CASRSSKGDEKLFF. Here the CDR3 DNA reads TGTGCCAGCAGATCAAGCAAAGGGGATGAAAAACTGTTTTTT.

This clonotype was seen only a few times. V usage is TRBV3-1 and J usage is TRBJ2-5, with a tentative D call TRBD1 (5 bases). With 6 bases removed from V and 1 base from J, the gap between germline ends came to 12 bases. CDR3 length: 14 amino acids. Germline V gene data show CDR1 as LGHDT and CDR2 as YNNKEL (reference sequence). CDR3: CASRRRGGQETQYF. The CDR3, as DNA: TGTGCCAGCAGGCGAAGGGGCGGCCAAGAGACCCAGTACTTC.

This clonotype showed up many times. The rearrangement joins TRBV4-1 to TRBJ1-1, with a weak D call TRBD1 (5 bases). The ends were cut back, 4 bases at V and 5 bases at J, with 14 bases in the middle. Per the germline V gene, CDR1 is MGHRA and CDR2 is YSYEKL. CDR3 size: 14 residues. For the CDR3, the DNA is TGCGCCAGCAGCCCGTGGACCCGGGGGACTGAAGCTTTCTTT. The encoded protein is CASSPWTRGTEAFF.

This clonotype was counted many times. The rearrangement uses TRBV6-2 or TRBV6-3 and TRBJ2-2; possibly TRBD2 for D (6 bases). Between the trimmed V and J ends, which lost 4 bases and 3 bases, there was a span of 15 bases. Germline loops: CDR1 MNHEY, CDR2 SVGEGT. The CDR3 covers 16 residues. In DNA form, the CDR3 reads TGTGCCAGCAGTTCCTCACCCGGGACTTACACCGGGGAGCTGTTTTTT. Translation: CASSSSPGTYTGELFF.